This paragraph reports one TCR beta chain. Trimming took 3 bases from V and 0 from J, leaving 11 bases between them. Germline assignment: CDR1 MDHEN and CDR2 SYDVKM. The CDR3 consists of 16 residues. This table comes from immunoSEQ multiplex PCR, and its TCRdb copy is limited to in-frame clones, with some not included. The table shows tens of thousands of clones, with 75% to 90% occurring only once. This entry belongs to a study of T cell responses to AZD1222 COVID-19 vaccine. The clonotype was recovered from an adult in good health. This chain connects TRBV28 to TRBJ1-4, with D possibly being TRBD1 (6 bases). Here the sequenced sample was peripheral blood, taken on day 0 of AZD1222 vaccination. CDR3 sequence: CASSFQGPATNEKLFF. The CDR3 DNA follows: TGTGCCAGCAGTTTTCAGGGGCCTGCAACTAATGAAAAACTGTTTTTT.